These 4 T cell receptor beta chains were sequenced from one sample in a study of T cells in Graves' hyperthyroidism and ophthalmopathy (dated by TCRdb to between 2018 and 2020). Library preparation employed multiplex PCR. The sequencer listed for this sample is Illumina HiSeq 2000. TCR beta CDR3 regions were amplified from RNA transcripts. The first round of RT-PCR for the TCR CDR3 was performed with the HTBI primer set and the Qiagen OneStep RT-PCR kit. TCRdb handled the public reads itself, with Q25 trimming in fastp and clone calling in MiXCR, and kept productive beta chains. Rows with one shared CDR3 protein collapse into an entry with the most common genes and DNA. The sample records under 400,000 distinct CDR3 sequences, more than 15% of which are singletons. The ten largest clones take up 25% to 30% of the sample. The source material was blood. These receptors were taken from a woman aged 18-29 years with Graves' hyperthyroidism that later progressed to Graves' ophthalmopathy.

This clonotype was counted only a few times. The rearrangement joins TRBV10-3 to TRBJ2-7, with 9 bases lining up with TRBD2. The germline V gene encodes CDR1 ENHRY and CDR2 SYGVKD. The junction had 7 bases not matched to a gene; V was cut back by 2 bases and J by 2 bases. There are 16 residues in the CDR3. The CDR3 loop reads CAISEPTSGSPYEQYF. CDR3 DNA sequence: TGTGCCATCAGTGAGCCGACTAGCGGATCCCCCTACGAGCAGTACTTC.

This clonotype was seen repeatedly, ten times or more. The CDR3 bases are TGTGCCAGCAGCTTATTCGCGGAGGGAGGACTAGCGGGACCTTCCTACGAGCAGTACTTC. Translation gives CASSLFAEGGLAGPSYEQYF. V usage is TRBV7-8 and J usage is TRBJ2-7, with 12 nucleotides matching TRBD2. Trimming at V came to 2 bases and at J to 1 base, leaving 15 bases not matched to a gene. There are 20 residues in the CDR3. Germline values: CDR1 SGHVS, CDR2 FQNEAQ.

This clonotype was recorded at least ten times. The chain employs TRBV20-1 and TRBJ2-5, with 8 bases that match TRBD2. V trimming: 8 bases; J trimming: 4 bases; junction bases outside the gene matches: 21. The CDR3 length is 17 residues. Germline V gives CDR1 DFQATT, CDR2 SNEGSKA (reference sequence). The CDR3 DNA follows: TGCAGTTCCCCGGGCGGTAGCGGGAATTATTGGCGAGAGACCCAGTACTTC. Translation: CSSPGGSGNYWRETQYF.

This clonotype showed up many times. Here the CDR3 DNA reads TGCAGTGCTATTTCTTTAGGGTCAATTAGCAATCAGCCCCAGCATTTT. It is translated as CSAISLGSISNQPQHF. This chain links TRBV20-1 with TRBJ1-5; D uncertain. The CDR3 extends over 16 amino acids. Germline V lookup: CDR1 DFQATT, CDR2 SNEGSKA (reference sequence). Trimming took 4 bases from V and 0 from J, leaving 16 bases between them.